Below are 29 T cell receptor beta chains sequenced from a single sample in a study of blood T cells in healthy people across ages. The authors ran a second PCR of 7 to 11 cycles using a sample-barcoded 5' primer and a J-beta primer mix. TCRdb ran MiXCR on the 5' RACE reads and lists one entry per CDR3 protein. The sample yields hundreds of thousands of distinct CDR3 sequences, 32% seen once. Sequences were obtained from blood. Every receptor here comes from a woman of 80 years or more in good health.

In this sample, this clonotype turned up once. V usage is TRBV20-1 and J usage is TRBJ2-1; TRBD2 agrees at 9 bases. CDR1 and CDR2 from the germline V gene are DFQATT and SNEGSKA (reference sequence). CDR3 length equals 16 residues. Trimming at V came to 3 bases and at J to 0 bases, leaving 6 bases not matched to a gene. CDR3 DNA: TGCAGTGCTAGTTTGCGGGGGGGTGGCTCCTACAATGAGCAGTTCTTC. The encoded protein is CSASLRGGGSYNEQFF.

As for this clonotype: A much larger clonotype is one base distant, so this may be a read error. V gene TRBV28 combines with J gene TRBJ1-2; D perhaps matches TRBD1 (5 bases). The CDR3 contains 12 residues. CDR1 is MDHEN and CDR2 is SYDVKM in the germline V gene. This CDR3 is CACRDTNYGYTF. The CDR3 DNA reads TGTGCCTGCAGGGATACTAACTATGGCTACACCTTC.

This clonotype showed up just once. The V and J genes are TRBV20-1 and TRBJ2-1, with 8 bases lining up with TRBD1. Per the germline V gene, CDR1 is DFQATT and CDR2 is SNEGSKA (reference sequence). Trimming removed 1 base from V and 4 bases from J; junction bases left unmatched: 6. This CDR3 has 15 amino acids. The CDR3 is CSARGGQGAYNEQFF. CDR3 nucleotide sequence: TGCAGTGCTAGAGGAGGGCAGGGGGCGTACAATGAGCAGTTCTTC.

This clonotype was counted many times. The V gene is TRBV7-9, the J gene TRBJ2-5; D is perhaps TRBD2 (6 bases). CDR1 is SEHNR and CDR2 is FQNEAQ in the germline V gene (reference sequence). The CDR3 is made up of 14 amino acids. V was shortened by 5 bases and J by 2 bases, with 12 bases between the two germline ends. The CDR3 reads CASSPHGGQETQYF. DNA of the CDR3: TGTGCCAGCAGCCCCCATGGGGGGCAAGAGACCCAGTACTTC.

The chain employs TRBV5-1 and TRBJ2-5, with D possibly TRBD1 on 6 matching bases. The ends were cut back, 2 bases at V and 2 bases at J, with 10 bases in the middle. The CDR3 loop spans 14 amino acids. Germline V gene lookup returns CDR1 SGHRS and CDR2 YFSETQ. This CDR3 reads CASSFEGGQETQYF. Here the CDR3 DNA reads TGCGCCAGCAGCTTCGAAGGGGGACAAGAGACCCAGTACTTC.

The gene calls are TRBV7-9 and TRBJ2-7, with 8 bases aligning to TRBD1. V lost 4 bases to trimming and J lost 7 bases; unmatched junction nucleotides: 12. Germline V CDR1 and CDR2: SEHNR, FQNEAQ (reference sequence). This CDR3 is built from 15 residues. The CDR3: CASSSADRGAREQYF. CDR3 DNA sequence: TGTGCCAGCAGCTCAGCAGACAGGGGTGCAAGGGAGCAGTACTTC.

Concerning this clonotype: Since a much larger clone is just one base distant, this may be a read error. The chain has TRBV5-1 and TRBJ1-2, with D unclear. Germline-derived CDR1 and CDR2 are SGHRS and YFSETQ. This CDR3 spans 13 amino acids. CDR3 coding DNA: TGCGCCAGCAGCGAAACAGCTAACTATGGCCACACCTTC. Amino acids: CASSETANYGHTF.

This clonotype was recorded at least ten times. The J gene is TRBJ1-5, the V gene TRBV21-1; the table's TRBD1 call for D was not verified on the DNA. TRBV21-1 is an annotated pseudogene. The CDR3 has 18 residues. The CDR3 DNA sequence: TGTGCCAGCAGCACGGGACAGCCAGGTCGGGATAGCAATCAGCCCCAGCATTTT. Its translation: CASSTGQPGRDSNQPQHF.

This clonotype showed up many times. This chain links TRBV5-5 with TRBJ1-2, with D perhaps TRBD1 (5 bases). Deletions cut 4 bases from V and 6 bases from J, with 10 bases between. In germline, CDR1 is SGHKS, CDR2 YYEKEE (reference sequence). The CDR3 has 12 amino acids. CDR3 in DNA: TGTGCCAGCAGCCCGACAGTGGATGGCTACACCTTC. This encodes CASSPTVDGYTF. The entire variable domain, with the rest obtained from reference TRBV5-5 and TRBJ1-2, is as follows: DAGVTQSPTHLIKTRGQQVTLRCSPISGHKSVSWYQQVLGQGPQFIFQYYEKEERGRGNFPDRFSARQFPNYSSELNVNALLLGDSALYLCASSPTVDGYTFGSGTRLTVV.

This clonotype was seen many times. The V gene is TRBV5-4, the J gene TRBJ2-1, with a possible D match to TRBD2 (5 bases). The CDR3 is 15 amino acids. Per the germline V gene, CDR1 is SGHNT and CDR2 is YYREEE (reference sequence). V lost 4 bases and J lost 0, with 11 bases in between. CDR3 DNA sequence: TGTGCCAGCAGCCCAGGACTGTCCTCCTACAATGAGCAGTTCTTC. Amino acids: CASSPGLSSYNEQFF.

This CDR3 is CASSLGQVLYNEQFF. CDR3 coding DNA: TGCGCCAGCAGCTTGGGACAGGTTCTTTACAATGAGCAGTTCTTC. The rearrangement joins TRBV5-1 to TRBJ2-1; perhaps TRBD1 as D (6 bases). V was trimmed by 0 bases and J by 4 bases, leaving 11 bases between them. Germline lookup yields CDR1 SGHRS and CDR2 YFSETQ. This CDR3 region has 15 residues.

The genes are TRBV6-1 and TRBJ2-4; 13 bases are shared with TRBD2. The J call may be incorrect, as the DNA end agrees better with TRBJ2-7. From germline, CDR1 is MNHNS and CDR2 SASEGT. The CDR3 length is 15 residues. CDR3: CASRGLAGYTYEQYF. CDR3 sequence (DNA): TGTGCCAGCAGGGGACTAGCGGGATATACCTACGAGCAGTACTTC.

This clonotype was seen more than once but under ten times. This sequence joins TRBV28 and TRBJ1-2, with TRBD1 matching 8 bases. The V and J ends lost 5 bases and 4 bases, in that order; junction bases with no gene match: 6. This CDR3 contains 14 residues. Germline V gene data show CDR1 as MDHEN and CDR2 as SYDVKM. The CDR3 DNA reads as TGTGCCAGCAGTGATCCAGGGGGCAGCTATGGCTACACCTTC. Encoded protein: CASSDPGGSYGYTF.

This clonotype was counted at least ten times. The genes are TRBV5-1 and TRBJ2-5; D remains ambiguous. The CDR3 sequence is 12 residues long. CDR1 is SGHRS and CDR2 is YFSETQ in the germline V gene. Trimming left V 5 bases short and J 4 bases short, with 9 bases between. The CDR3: CASRLVGETQYF. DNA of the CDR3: TGCGCCAGCAGGCTGGTGGGAGAGACCCAGTACTTC.

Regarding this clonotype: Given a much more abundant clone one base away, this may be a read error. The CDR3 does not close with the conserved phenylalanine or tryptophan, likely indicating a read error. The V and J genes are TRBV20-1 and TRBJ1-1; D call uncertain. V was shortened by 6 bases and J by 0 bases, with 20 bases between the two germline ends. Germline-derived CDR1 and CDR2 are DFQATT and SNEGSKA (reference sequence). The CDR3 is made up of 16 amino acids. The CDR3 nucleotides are TGCAGTGCCTCTCTGACCGGGTCTCCTTTGAACACTGAAGCTTTCTTG. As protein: CSASLTGSPLNTEAFL.

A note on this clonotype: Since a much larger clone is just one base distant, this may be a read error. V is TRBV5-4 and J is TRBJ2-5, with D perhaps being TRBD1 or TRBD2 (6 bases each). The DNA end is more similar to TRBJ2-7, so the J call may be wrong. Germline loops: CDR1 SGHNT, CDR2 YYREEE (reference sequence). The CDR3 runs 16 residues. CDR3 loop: CASSLRGAGRSCEQYF. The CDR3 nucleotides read TGTGCCAGCAGCTTAAGGGGGGCTGGGAGGTCCTGCGAGCAGTACTTC.

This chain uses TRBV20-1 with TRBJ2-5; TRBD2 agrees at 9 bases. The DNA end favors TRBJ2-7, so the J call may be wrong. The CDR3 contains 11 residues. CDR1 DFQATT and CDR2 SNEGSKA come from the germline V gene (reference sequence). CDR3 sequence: CSARTSVEQYF. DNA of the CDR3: TGCAGTGCCAGGACTAGCGTCGAGCAGTACTTC.

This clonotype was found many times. The CDR3 is CSARDPSSSTDTQYF. In DNA, the CDR3 is TGCAGTGCTAGAGATCCCAGTTCTAGCACAGATACGCAGTATTTT. The chain carries TRBV20-1 and TRBJ2-3; D not resolved. This CDR3 comprises 15 residues. With 0 bases removed from V and 0 bases from J, the gap between germline ends came to 10 bases. Germline loops: CDR1 DFQATT, CDR2 SNEGSKA (reference sequence).

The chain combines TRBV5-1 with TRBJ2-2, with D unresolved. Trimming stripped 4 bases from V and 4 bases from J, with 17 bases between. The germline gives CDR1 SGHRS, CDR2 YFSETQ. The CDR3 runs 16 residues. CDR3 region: CASSLNVDTSTGELFF. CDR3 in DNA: TGCGCCAGCAGCCTTAACGTTGACACATCCACCGGGGAGCTGTTTTTT.

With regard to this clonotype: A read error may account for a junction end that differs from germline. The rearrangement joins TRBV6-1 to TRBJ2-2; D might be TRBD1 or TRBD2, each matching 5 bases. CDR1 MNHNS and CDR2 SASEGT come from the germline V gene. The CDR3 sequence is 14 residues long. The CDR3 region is CASTRGPNTGERFF. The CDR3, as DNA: TGTGCCAGCACACGGGGCCCGAACACCGGGGAGCGGTTTTTT.

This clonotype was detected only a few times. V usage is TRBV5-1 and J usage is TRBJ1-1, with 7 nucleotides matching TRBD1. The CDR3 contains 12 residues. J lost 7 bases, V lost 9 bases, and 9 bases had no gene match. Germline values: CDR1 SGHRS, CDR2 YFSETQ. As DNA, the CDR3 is TGCGCCAAAGCGCATCGGGACAGTGAAGCTTTCTTT. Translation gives CAKAHRDSEAFF.

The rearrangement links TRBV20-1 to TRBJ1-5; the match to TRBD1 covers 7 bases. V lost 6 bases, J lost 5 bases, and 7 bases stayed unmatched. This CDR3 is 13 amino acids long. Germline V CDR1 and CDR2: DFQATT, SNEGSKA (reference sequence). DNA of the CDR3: TGCAGTGCCCGAGACAGGGTCGATCAGCCCCAGCATTTT. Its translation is CSARDRVDQPQHF.

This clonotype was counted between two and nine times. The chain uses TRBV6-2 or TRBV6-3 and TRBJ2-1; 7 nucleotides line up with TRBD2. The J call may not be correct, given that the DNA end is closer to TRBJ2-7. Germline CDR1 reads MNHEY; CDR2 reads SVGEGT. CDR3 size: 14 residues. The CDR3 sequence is CASSRGSSYNEQYF. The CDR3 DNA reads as TGTGCCAGCAGTCGCGGGAGCTCCTACAATGAGCAGTACTTC.

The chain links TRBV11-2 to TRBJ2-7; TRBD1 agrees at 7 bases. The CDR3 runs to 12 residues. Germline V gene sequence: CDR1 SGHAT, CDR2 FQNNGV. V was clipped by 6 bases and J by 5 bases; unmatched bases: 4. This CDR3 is CASSHTGDEQYF. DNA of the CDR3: TGTGCCAGCAGTCACACAGGGGACGAGCAGTACTTC. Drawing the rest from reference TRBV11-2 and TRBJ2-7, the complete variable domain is EAGVAQSPRYKIIEKRQSVAFWCNPISGHATLYWYQQILGQGPKLLIQFQNNGVVDDSQLPKDRFSAERLKGVDSTLKIQPAKLEDSAVYLCASSHTGDEQYFGPGTRLTVT.

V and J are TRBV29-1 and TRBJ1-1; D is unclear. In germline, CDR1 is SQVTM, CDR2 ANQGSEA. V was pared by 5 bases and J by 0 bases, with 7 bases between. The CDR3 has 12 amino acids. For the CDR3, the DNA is TGCAGCGTTCGAGGCATGAACACTGAAGCTTTCTTT. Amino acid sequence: CSVRGMNTEAFF.

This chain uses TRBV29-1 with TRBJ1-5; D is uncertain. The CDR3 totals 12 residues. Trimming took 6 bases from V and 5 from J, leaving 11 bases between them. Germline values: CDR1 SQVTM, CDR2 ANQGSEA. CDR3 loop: CSVADVDQPQHF. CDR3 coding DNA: TGCAGCGTAGCGGACGTAGATCAGCCCCAGCATTTT.

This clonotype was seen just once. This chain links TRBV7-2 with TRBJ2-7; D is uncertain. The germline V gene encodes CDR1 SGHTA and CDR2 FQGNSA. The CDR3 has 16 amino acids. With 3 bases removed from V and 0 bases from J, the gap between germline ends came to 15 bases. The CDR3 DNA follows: TGTGCCAGCAGCTTTGGCAGACCAGGAAGCTCCTACGAGCAGTACTTC. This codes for CASSFGRPGSSYEQYF.

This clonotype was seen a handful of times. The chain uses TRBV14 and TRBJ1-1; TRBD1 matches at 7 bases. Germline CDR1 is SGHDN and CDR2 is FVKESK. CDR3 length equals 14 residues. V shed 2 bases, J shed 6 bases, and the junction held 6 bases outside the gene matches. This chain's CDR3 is CASSQSTGRAEAFF. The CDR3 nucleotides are TGTGCCAGCAGCCAATCGACAGGGAGGGCTGAAGCTTTCTTT.

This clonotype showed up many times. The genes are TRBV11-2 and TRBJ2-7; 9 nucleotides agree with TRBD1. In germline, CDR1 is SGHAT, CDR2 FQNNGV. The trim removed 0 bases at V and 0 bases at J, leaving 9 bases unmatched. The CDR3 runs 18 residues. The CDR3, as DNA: TGTGCCAGCAGCTTAGATGGCTTTGTGGGACAGGGCTCCTACGAGCAGTACTTC. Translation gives CASSLDGFVGQGSYEQYF.